This T cell receptor (beta chain) appears in the sequencing data of a study of T and B cells in COVID-19 patients (dated by TCRdb to 2019 to 2021). Study-wide context: In this study, adaptive immunity was profiled in COVID-19 patients who either had active infection or had recovered, using TRB and IGH repertoire sequencing of peripheral blood. A recovered cohort comprised roughly 18 patients contributing 20 samples, mostly after mild to moderate COVID-19 managed as outpatients. The recovered cohort had a median age of about 37 years, compared with 65 to 80 years in the active-infection cohort. Critical illness requiring mechanical ventilation or ECMO was present in about 55% of the roughly 20 patients in the active-infection cohort. Of the 20 patients in the active-infection cohort, about 18 had comorbidities associated with unfavorable COVID-19 outcome. Over 7 million TCR sequences were analysed from a TCR and BCR sequence repository that comprised 35 or so patients and around 70 time points. Two patients belonged to both the recovered and active cohorts because samples were available from active disease and after recovery. An age-matched reference group of some 40 healthy donors negative for COVID-19 antibodies was used as the comparison for repertoire analyses. Up to roughly 10 follow-up blood samples were collected per patient, with some samples spanning different disease stages in the same individual.

Based on its abundance in the sample, this clonotype is medium-sized (0.01 to 0.1%). There is no known antigen for this receptor. One base away there is no much larger clone; base qualities are not given. Sequencing relied on an Illumina MiSeq. TRB rearrangements were amplified by multiplex PCR with BIOMED2 TRB-A/B primer pools. Two consecutive PCRs added Illumina-compatible adapters and 7-nucleotide sample barcodes to the amplicons. Phusion HS II polymerase was used for all library PCRs. Amplicons were gel-purified with the NucleoSpin Gel and PCR Clean-up kit, quantified on Qubit, and pooled at approximately 3.7 nM. Before Illumina next-generation sequencing, the quality of the amplicon pool was assessed on an Agilent 2100 Bioanalyzer. The paper's data handling went like this. MiXCR 3.0.8 with the default MiXCR reference library was used to annotate TRB rearrangements. Non-productive reads and sequences with fewer than 2 reads were removed, and every unique CDR3 nucleotide sequence was treated as one clone. Clonality, diversity, richness and V-J gene usage were calculated in R 3.5.1. TCR clustering by CDR3 similarity used GLIPH2, with generation probabilities calculated by OLGA. GLIPH2 clusters were kept only if they contained at least four unique TCR clonotypes found in at least three individuals. The public reads were reanalyzed by TCRdb: fastp trimming at Q25, MiXCR alignment, in-frame beta chains only. Rows are combined by CDR3 protein, so each entry shows the most common genes and DNA. TCRdb's processing, not the authors', yielded these V and J calls. Recorded for this sample are thousands of distinct CDR3 sequences; roughly 26% of them occurred a single time. The ten largest clones add up to roughly 10% of the sample.

What the authors observed across the whole study: The recovered cohort had 2,400 or so exclusive TCR clusters, including approximately 34 low-pGen clusters. Few blood samples were available from mildly ill patients while symptoms were present, and early samples from severe cases were likewise scarce. Specific T cell subsets (CD4+/Treg/CD8+) and sorted SARS-CoV-2-responsive or tetramer+ T cells had not yet been sequenced, and the corresponding sequencing experiments were ongoing. TRB repertoires were highly clonal in active COVID-19, whereas diversity and richness at recovery rose above healthy donor levels. TRBV/TRBJ gene usage was reported as strongly skewed in patients with COVID-19. Prospective validation of the reported TCR clusters was stated to be required before clinical use. The cohort was considered too small to assess HLA contributions to COVID-19 susceptibility or severity.

Cut back by 10 bases and 2 bases, the V and J ends lie 16 bases apart. From the cysteine up to the phenylalanine, the CDR3 has a length of 14 residues. Here the CDR3 DNA is all that survives: 42 bases in frame from base 1. From the germline V gene, CDR1 is MNHEY and CDR2 is SVGEGT. Genomic DNA extracted from blood, in amounts of roughly 220-550 ng, served as the starting material for amplifying TRB repertoires. Specimen: blood. The chain was built from TRBV6-2 or TRBV6-3 and TRBJ2-3; the D gene is perhaps TRBD1 or TRBD2, as each covers 5 bases. This clonotype was obtained from a human donor with active COVID-19. The nucleotide sequence reads as follows: TGTGCCACCCTCCGGGGCTTACCCACAGATACGCAGTATTTT. The resulting protein is CATLRGLPTDTQYF.